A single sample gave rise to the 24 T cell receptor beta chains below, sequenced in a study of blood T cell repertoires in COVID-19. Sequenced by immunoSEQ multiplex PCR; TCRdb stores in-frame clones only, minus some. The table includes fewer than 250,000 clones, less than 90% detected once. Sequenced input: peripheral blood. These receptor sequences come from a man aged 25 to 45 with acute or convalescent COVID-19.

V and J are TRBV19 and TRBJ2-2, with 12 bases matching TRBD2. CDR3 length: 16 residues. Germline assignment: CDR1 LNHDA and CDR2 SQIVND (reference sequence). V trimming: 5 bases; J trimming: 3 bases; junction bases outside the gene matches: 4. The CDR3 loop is CASSPSGGADTGELFF. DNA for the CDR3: TGTGCCAGTAGTCCTAGCGGGGGGGCCGACACCGGGGAGCTGTTTTTT.

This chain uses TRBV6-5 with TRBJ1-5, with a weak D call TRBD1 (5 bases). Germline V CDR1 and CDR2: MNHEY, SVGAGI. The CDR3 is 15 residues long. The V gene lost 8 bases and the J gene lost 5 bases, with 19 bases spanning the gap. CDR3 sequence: CASSRTRGTDQPQHF. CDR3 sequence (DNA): TGTGCCAGCTCTCGAACTCGGGGGACGGATCAGCCCCAGCATTTT.

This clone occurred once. CDR3 nucleotide sequence: TGTGCCAGCAGCTTTAAGACAATCGGGACAAACTCCTACGAGCAGTACTTC. This sequence encodes CASSFKTIGTNSYEQYF. The chain links TRBV5-6 to TRBJ2-7; the D gene is possibly TRBD1 (6 bases). The CDR3 has 17 residues. Per germline, CDR1 SGHDT and CDR2 YYEEEE. Trimming stripped 2 bases from V and 0 bases from J, with 18 bases between.

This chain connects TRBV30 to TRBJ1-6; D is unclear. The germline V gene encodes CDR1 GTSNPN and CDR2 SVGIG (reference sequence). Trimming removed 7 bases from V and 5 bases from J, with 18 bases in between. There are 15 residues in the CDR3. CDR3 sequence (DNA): TGTGCCTCGCGCGGAAAAACGGGGAATAATTCACCCCTCCACTTT. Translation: CASRGKTGNNSPLHF. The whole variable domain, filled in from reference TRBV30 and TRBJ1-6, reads SQTIHQWPATLVQPVGSPLSLECTVEGTSNPNLYWYRQAAGRGLQLLFYSVGIGQISSEVPQNLSASRPQDRQFILSSKKLLLSDSGFYLCASRGKTGNNSPLHFGNGTRLTVT.

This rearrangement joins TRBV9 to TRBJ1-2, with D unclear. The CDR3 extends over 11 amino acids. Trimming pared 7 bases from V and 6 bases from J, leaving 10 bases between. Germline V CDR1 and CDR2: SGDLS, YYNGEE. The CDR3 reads CASLSRDGYTF. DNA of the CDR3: TGTGCCAGCCTTTCACGGGATGGCTACACCTTC.

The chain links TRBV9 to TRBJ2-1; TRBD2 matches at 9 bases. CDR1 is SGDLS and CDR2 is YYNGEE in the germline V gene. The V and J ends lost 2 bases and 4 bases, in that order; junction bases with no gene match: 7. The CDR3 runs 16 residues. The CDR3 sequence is CASSVRSGGTYNEQFF. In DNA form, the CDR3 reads TGTGCCAGCAGCGTGCGAAGCGGGGGGACGTACAATGAGCAGTTCTTC. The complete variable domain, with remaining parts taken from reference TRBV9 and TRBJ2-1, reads DSGVTQTPKHLITATGQRVTLRCSPRSGDLSVYWYQQSLDQGLQFLIQYYNGEERAKGNILERFSAQQFPDLHSELNLSSLELGDSALYFCASSVRSGGTYNEQFFGPGTRLTVL.

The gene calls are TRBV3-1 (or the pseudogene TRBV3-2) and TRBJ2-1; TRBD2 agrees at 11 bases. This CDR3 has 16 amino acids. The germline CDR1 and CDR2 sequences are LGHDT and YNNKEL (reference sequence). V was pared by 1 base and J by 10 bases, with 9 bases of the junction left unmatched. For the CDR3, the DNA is TGTGCCAGCAGCCAAGGGTCTAGCGGGGGGCGGGTCGAGCAGTTCTTC. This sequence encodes CASSQGSSGGRVEQFF.

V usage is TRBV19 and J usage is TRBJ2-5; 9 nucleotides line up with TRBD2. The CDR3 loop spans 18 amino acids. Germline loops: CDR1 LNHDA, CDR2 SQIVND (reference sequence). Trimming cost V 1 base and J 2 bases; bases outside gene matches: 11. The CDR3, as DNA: TGTGCCAGTAGTATAGGTAGATCAGCGGGAGGAGTGCAAGAGACCCAGTACTTC. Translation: CASSIGRSAGGVQETQYF.

The CDR3 DNA reads as TGTGCCAGCAGGGGGGACACGGCGAACACTGAAGCTTTCTTT. It encodes CASRGDTANTEAFF. The chain joins TRBV7-9 to TRBJ1-1; D possibly corresponds to TRBD1 (6 bases). CDR1 is SEHNR, CDR2 FQNEAQ, per germline (reference sequence). Trimming left V 6 bases short and J 1 base short, with 12 bases between. The CDR3 consists of 14 residues.

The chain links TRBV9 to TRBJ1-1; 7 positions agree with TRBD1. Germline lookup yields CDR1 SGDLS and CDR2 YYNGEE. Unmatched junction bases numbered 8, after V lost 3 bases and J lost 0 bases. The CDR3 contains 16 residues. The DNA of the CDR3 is TGTGCCAGCAGCGAAGGGACAGATTTCATGAACACTGAAGCTTTCTTT. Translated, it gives CASSEGTDFMNTEAFF.

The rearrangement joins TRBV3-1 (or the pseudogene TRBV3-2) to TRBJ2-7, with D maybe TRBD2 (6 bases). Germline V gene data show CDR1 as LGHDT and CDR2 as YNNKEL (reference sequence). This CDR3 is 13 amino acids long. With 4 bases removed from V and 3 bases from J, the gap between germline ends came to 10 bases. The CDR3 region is CASSPRRDYEQYF. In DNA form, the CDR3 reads TGTGCCAGCAGCCCCCGGAGGGACTACGAGCAGTACTTC.

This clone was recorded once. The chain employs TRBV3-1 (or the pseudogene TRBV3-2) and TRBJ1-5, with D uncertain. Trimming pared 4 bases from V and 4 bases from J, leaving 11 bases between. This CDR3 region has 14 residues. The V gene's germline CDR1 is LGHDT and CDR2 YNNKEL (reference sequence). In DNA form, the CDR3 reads TGTGCCAGCAGCCCGGGAGCCCAAAATCAGCCCCAGCATTTT. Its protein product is CASSPGAQNQPQHF.

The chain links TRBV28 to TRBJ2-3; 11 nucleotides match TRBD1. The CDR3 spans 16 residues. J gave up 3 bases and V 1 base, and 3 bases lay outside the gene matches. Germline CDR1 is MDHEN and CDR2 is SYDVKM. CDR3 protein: CASSLLGQGVTDTQYF. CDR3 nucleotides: TGTGCCAGCAGTTTATTGGGACAGGGGGTTACAGATACGCAGTATTTT.

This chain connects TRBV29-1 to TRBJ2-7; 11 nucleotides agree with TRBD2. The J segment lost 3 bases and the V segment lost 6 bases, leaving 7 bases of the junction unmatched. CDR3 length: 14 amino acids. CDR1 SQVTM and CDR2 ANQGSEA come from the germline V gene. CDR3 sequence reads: CSVGTSGKGYEQYF. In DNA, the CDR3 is TGCAGCGTCGGGACTAGCGGTAAGGGCTACGAGCAGTACTTC.

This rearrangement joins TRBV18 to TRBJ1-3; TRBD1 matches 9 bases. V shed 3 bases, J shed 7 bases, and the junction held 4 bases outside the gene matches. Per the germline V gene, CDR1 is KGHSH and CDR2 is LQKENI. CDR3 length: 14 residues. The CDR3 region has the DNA TGTGCCAGCTCACCGGGACAGGGTGGTAACACCATATATTTT. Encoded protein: CASSPGQGGNTIYF.

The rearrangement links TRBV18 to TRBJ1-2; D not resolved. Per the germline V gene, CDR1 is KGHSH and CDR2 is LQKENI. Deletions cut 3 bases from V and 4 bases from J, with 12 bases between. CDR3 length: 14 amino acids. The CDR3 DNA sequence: TGTGCCAGCTCACCGAATTTTGAGGGCTATGGCTACACCTTC. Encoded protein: CASSPNFEGYGYTF. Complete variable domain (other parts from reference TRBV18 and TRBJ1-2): NAGVMQNPRHLVRRRGQEARLRCSPMKGHSHVYWYRQLPEEGLKFMVYLQKENIIDESGMPKERFSAEFPKEGPSILRIQQVVRGDSAAYFCASSPNFEGYGYTFGSGTRLTVV.

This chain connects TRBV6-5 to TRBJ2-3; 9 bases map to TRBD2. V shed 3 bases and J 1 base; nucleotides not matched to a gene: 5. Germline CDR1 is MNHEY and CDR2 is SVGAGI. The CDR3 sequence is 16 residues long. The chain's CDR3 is CASSYRGGGGTDTQYF. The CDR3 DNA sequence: TGTGCCAGCAGTTATAGGGGCGGGGGGGGCACAGATACGCAGTATTTT.

CDR3 DNA: TGCGCCAGCAGTCGTCCCGGGACAGGGAACTATGGCTACACCTTC. It yields the protein CASSRPGTGNYGYTF. This rearrangement joins TRBV5-1 to TRBJ1-2; 9 nucleotides line up with TRBD1. The CDR3 is made up of 15 amino acids. With V trimmed by 5 bases and J by 2 bases, 7 bases remained unmatched. The germline gives CDR1 SGHRS, CDR2 YFSETQ.

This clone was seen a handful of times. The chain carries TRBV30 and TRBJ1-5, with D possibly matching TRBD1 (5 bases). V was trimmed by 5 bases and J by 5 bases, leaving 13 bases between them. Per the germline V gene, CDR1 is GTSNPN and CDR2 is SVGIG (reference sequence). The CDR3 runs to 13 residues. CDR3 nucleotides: TGTGCCTGGGGTGACAGTTTAGATCAGCCCCAGCATTTT. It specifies CAWGDSLDQPQHF.

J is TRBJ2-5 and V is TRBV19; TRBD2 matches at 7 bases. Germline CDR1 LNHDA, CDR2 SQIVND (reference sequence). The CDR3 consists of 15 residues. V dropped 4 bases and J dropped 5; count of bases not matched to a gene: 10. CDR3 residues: CASSRGGNTRETQYF. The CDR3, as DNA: TGTGCCAGTAGTAGGGGGGGAAATACGCGGGAGACCCAGTACTTC.

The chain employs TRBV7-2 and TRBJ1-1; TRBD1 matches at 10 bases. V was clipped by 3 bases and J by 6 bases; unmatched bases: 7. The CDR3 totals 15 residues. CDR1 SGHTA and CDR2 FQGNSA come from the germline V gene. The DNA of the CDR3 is TGTGCCAGCAGCTTGGGGACAGGGGTGGCAGCTGAAGCTTTCTTT. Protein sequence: CASSLGTGVAAEAFF.

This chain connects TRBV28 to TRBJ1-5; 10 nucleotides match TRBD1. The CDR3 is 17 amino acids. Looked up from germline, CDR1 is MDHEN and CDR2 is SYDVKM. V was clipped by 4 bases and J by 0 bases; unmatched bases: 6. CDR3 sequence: CASSSGTGVYSNQPQHF. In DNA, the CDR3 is TGTGCCAGCAGTTCCGGGACAGGGGTTTATAGCAATCAGCCCCAGCATTTT.

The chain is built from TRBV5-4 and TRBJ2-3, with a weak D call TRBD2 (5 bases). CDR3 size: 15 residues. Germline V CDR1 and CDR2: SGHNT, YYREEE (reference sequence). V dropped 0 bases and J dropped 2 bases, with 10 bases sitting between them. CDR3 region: CASSLEPSITDTQYF. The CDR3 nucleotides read TGTGCCAGCAGCTTGGAGCCTAGCATCACAGATACGCAGTATTTT.

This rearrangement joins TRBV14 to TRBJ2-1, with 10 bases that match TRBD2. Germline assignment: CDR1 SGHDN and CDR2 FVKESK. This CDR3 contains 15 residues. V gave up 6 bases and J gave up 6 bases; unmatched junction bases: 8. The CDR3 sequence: CASRPSGRRGNEQFF. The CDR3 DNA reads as TGTGCCAGCAGACCTAGCGGGAGAAGGGGCAATGAGCAGTTCTTC.